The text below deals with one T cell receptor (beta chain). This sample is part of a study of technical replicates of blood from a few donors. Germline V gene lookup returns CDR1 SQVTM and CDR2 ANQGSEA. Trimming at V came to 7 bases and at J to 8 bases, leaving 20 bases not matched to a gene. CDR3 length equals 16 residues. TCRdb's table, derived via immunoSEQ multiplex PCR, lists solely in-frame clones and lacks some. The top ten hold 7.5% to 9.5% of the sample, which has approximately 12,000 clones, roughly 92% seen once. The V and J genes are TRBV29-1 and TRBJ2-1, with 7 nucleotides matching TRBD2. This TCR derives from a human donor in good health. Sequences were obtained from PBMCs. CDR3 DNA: TGCAGCGCCCGAGGGGCTAGCGGTCAAAGGGGCCATGAGCAGTTCTTC. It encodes CSARGASGQRGHEQFF.